Following are 20 T cell receptor beta chains from one sample sequenced in a study of cytomegalovirus exposure and HLA in healthy donors. TCRdb's table, derived via immunoSEQ multiplex PCR, lists solely in-frame clones and lacks some. Among around 69,000 clones listed, under 96% were seen once. The material sequenced was PBMCs. Every receptor here comes from a woman aged 18-29 years in good health and CMV-seropositive.

This clone was observed once. The chain has TRBV2 and TRBJ2-7, with TRBD2 matching over 8 bases. V lost 4 bases, J lost 2 bases, and 4 bases stayed unmatched. The CDR3 extends over 14 amino acids. Germline CDR1 is SNHLY and CDR2 is FYNNEI. CDR3 sequence reads: CASSASGSAYEQYF. In nucleotides, the CDR3 is TGTGCCAGCAGTGCCAGCGGGAGCGCCTACGAGCAGTACTTC.

The rearrangement joins TRBV5-3 to TRBJ2-4; D is perhaps TRBD2 (6 bases). TRBV5-3 is classed as an ORF, of uncertain function. V was cut by 2 bases and J by 2 bases, with 14 bases left in between. The CDR3 is 16 residues long. CDR3 amino acids: CARSLRGGMSKNIQYF. In nucleotides, the CDR3 is TGTGCCAGAAGCTTACGGGGAGGTATGTCCAAAAACATTCAGTACTTC.

The chain is built from TRBV19 and TRBJ2-3; 8 bases agree with TRBD2. CDR1 and CDR2 (germline): LNHDA, SQIVND (reference sequence). The CDR3 runs 15 residues. V was clipped by 5 bases and J by 1 base; unmatched bases: 5. The CDR3 here is CASSAGGQRTDTQYF. CDR3 coding DNA: TGTGCCAGTAGTGCGGGAGGACAGCGCACAGATACGCAGTATTTT.

CDR3 amino acids: CSVGGLNTQYF. For the CDR3, the DNA is TGCAGCGTTGGAGGGTTAAATACGCAGTATTTT. The genes are TRBV29-1 and TRBJ2-3; perhaps TRBD2 as D (5 bases). CDR1 is SQVTM, CDR2 ANQGSEA, per germline. The CDR3 contains 11 residues. V was cut by 4 bases and J by 7 bases, with 9 bases left in between.

V is TRBV2 and J is TRBJ2-1; TRBD2 matches at 14 bases. V dropped 3 bases and J dropped 9; count of bases not matched to a gene: 19. Germline CDR1 is SNHLY and CDR2 is FYNNEI. The CDR3 is made up of 20 amino acids. DNA of the CDR3: TGTGCCAGCAGTGATAGTAAGGGACTAGCGGGAGAGGGGGGCCTAGGTGAGCAGTTCTTC. It translates to CASSDSKGLAGEGGLGEQFF.

This chain joins TRBV2 and TRBJ2-7, with 8 bases fitting TRBD1. Germline V CDR1 and CDR2: SNHLY, FYNNEI. The CDR3 consists of 16 residues. Trimming removed 2 bases from V and 1 base from J; junction bases left unmatched: 7. Here the CDR3 reads CASSEPLGTGSYEQYF. The CDR3 DNA is TGTGCCAGCAGTGAACCCCTGGGGACAGGTTCCTACGAGCAGTACTTC.

J is TRBJ2-2 and V is TRBV7-2, with no clear D. The CDR3 is 16 residues long. V shed 0 bases and J shed 1 base, with 9 bases lying between them. Germline V gene lookup returns CDR1 SGHTA and CDR2 FQGNSA. The CDR3 reads CASSLAFGLNTGELFF. Here the CDR3 DNA reads TGTGCCAGCAGCTTAGCTTTTGGCTTGAACACCGGGGAGCTGTTTTTT.

The chain recombines TRBV7-2 with TRBJ1-1; 8 bases map to TRBD1. The V segment lost 3 bases and the J segment 3 bases; nucleotides outside the gene matches: 6. Germline values: CDR1 SGHTA, CDR2 FQGNSA. CDR3 size: 15 residues. CDR3 region: CASSLYQGADTEAFF. The CDR3 DNA follows: TGTGCCAGCAGCTTGTATCAGGGGGCGGACACTGAAGCTTTCTTT.

The J gene is TRBJ2-4, the V gene TRBV11-3, with D unclear. The length of the CDR3 is 14 residues. V gave up 5 bases and J gave up 6 bases, with 14 bases separating them. The germline gives CDR1 SGHNT, CDR2 YENEEA. The CDR3 loop reads CASSTTDTGNIQYF. For the CDR3, the DNA is TGTGCCAGCAGCACAACCGACACTGGAAACATTCAGTACTTC.

This sequence joins TRBV29-1 and TRBJ1-5; 10 positions match TRBD1. The V segment lost 6 bases and the J segment 4 bases; nucleotides outside the gene matches: 9. The CDR3 runs 15 residues. Per the germline V gene, CDR1 is SQVTM and CDR2 is ANQGSEA. The CDR3 here is CSVMGGQGVNQPQHF. Written as DNA, the CDR3 is TGCAGCGTCATGGGAGGACAGGGGGTGAATCAGCCCCAGCATTTT.

This clone qualifies as medium-sized. The V gene is TRBV19, the J gene TRBJ2-1, with TRBD2 identical over 7 bases. Germline V lookup: CDR1 LNHDA, CDR2 SQIVND (reference sequence). The CDR3 sequence is 16 residues long. The V and J ends lost 2 bases and 9 bases, in that order; junction bases with no gene match: 13. The CDR3 region has the DNA TGTGCCAGTAGTATACCGCCCACCGGACTAGATGTTGAGCAGTTCTTC. Translating gives CASSIPPTGLDVEQFF.

V and J are TRBV28 and TRBJ2-5; D gene unclear. This CDR3 is built from 10 residues. The germline CDR1 and CDR2 sequences are MDHEN and SYDVKM. Trimming pared 5 bases from V and 7 bases from J, leaving 5 bases between. The CDR3 DNA follows: TGTGCCAGCAGTCGAGGGACCCAGTACTTC. It encodes CASSRGTQYF.

The rearrangement uses TRBV4-1 and TRBJ2-7; 8 positions match TRBD2. With 3 bases clipped from V and 4 bases from J, the junction kept 8 bases outside the gene matches. The CDR3 spans 15 residues. CDR1 is MGHRA, CDR2 YSYEKL, per germline. The CDR3 protein is CASSQEGLARYEQYF. The CDR3 DNA sequence: TGCGCCAGCAGCCAGGAAGGACTAGCCCGGTACGAGCAGTACTTC.

This clone was detected only once. V is TRBV6-5 and J is TRBJ2-7; D gene uncertain. From germline, CDR1 is MNHEY and CDR2 SVGAGI. Between the trimmed V and J ends, which lost 5 bases and 4 bases, there was a span of 12 bases. The CDR3 runs 13 residues. CDR3: CASSNPTQYEQYF. The CDR3 nucleotides read TGTGCCAGCAGTAACCCGACACAGTACGAGCAGTACTTC.

This chain joins TRBV7-9 and TRBJ2-7, with TRBD1 identical over 10 bases. The junction had 12 bases not matched to a gene; V was cut back by 5 bases and J by 8 bases. CDR3 length equals 15 residues. Germline loops: CDR1 SEHNR, CDR2 FQNEAQ (reference sequence). CDR3 region: CASSAVGTGALQQYF. Here the CDR3 DNA reads TGTGCCAGCAGCGCCGTGGGGACAGGGGCTCTGCAGCAGTACTTC.

V usage is TRBV19 and J usage is TRBJ2-2; a weak D match, TRBD1 (6 bases). This CDR3 region has 15 residues. The germline V and J ends were trimmed by 7 bases and 2 bases, with 14 bases remaining between them. Looked up from germline, CDR1 is LNHDA and CDR2 is SQIVND (reference sequence). CDR3 DNA: TGTGCCAGTAAACAGGGCAGAATTAACACCGGGGAGCTGTTTTTT. This gives the protein CASKQGRINTGELFF.

The chain recombines TRBV5-1 with TRBJ2-7; 12 bases map to TRBD2. The germline CDR1 and CDR2 sequences are SGHRS and YFSETQ. The CDR3 is made up of 16 amino acids. V lost 5 bases, J lost 4 bases, and 10 bases stayed unmatched. The CDR3 loop is CASREASGRARYEQYF. The CDR3 region has the DNA TGCGCCAGCAGAGAGGCTAGCGGGAGGGCCAGGTACGAGCAGTACTTC.

The CDR3 nucleotides read TGTGCCAGCAGTTTAGGGTTAGCGGGAGGCCAGGGGGAGCTGTTTTTT. Its translation is CASSLGLAGGQGELFF. V usage is TRBV28 and J usage is TRBJ2-2, with 10 bases matching TRBD2. CDR1 is MDHEN, CDR2 SYDVKM, per germline. This CDR3 has 16 residues. V lost 2 bases, J lost 8 bases, and 8 bases stayed unmatched.

The V call is TRBV7-3, the J call TRBJ2-1; unclear D gene. Trimming removed 5 bases at V and 9 bases at J, with 11 bases between. This CDR3 is built from 12 residues. The germline CDR1 and CDR2 sequences are SGHTA and FQGTGA. CDR3 sequence: CASSPRYGEQFF. CDR3 sequence (DNA): TGTGCCAGCAGCCCTAGGTACGGTGAGCAGTTCTTC.

This sequence joins TRBV2 and TRBJ2-1; TRBD2 agrees at 7 bases. The germline CDR1 and CDR2 sequences are SNHLY and FYNNEI. This CDR3 has 14 amino acids. V dropped 4 bases and J dropped 9; count of bases not matched to a gene: 9. The CDR3 nucleotides are TGTGCCAGCAGTGGAGAGATTAGCGGGCCTGAGCAGTTCTTC. This codes for CASSGEISGPEQFF.